This TCR beta chain is from a study of T cell responses to AZD1222 COVID-19 vaccine. Regarding the study as a whole: A reported finding is that nearly half of spike-specific TCRs target unmutated variant regions. Increases in Spike-specific TCR breadth and depth were seen after two AZD1222 doses.

Looked up from germline, CDR1 is MDHEN and CDR2 is SYDVKM. The germline V and J ends were trimmed by 7 bases and 0 bases, with 18 bases remaining between them. This CDR3 is built from 16 residues. Comment on this clone: No antigen is known for it.

Assay: immunoSEQ multiplex PCR; the TCRdb copy retains only in-frame clones and omits some. This sample has about 180,000 clones, with over 80% found just once. The source is an adult who received the MenACWY meningococcal vaccine as a control. This chain joins TRBV28 and TRBJ1-2, with D maybe TRBD1 (6 bases). The sequenced sample was peripheral blood, obtained 28 days after the second dose of the MenACWY control vaccine. In nucleotides, the CDR3 is TGTGCCAGCACCGGCCCCGGGGACAACTCTAACTATGGCTACACCTTC. Translated: CASTGPGDNSNYGYTF.